The clone carrying this TCR beta chain appeared a few times. Its specificity is unknown. Sampling consisted of one heparinised blood draw per donor, averaging roughly 110 mL. This CDR3 is built from 17 residues. Germline assignment: CDR1 GTSNPN and CDR2 SVGIG (reference sequence). The ends lost 2 bases at V and 0 bases at J; junction bases unmatched: 10. Expressed TCRB transcripts were sequenced because the isolated RNA had all been reverse transcribed beforehand. Using immunoSEQ multiplex PCR, the repertoire was profiled, and TCRdb retains in-frame clones only, with some absent. The repertoire holds about 740,000 clones, with around 15% as singletons. The sample originates from a study of beta chain features in type 1 diabetes. Study-wide points: In all four CD4+ subsets, TCRB CDR3 length was significantly, moderately reduced in type 1 diabetes. A possible short-template PCR bias applies equally to patients and controls. Comparison showed that naive, central memory and Treg TCRB repertoires appeared more similar among patients than among healthy donors. Any role of HLA type in TCRB rearrangement remained unresolved here.

The chain joins TRBV30 to TRBJ1-3, with TRBD1 matching 7 bases. Sequenced material: naive CD4+ T cells from blood. The receptor was isolated from a man between 18 and 35 years old with type 1 diabetes. CDR3 sequence reads: CAWSRSGDRYSGNTIYF. For the CDR3, the DNA is TGTGCCTGGAGTCGCTCGGGGGACAGATACTCTGGAAACACCATATATTTT.